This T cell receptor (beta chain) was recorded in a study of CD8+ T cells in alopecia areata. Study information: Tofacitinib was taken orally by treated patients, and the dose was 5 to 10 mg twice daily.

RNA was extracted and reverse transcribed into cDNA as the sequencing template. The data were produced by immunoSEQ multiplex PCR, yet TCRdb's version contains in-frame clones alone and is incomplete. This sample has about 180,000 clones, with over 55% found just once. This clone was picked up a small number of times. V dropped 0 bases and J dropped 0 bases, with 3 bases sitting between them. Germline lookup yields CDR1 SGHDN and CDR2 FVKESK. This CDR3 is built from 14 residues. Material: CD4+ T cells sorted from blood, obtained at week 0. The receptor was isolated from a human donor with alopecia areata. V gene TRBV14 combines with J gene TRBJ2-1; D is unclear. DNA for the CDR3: TGTGCCAGCAGCCAAGACAGCTCCTACAATGAGCAGTTCTTC. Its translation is CASSQDSSYNEQFF.